Each of the 10 T cell receptor beta chains below was sequenced from the same sample in a study of beta chain features in type 1 diabetes. Study-level results: TCRB CDR3s were moderately but significantly shorter in Type 1 diabetes patients in all four CD4+ subsets.

The antigens of these receptors remain unknown. TCRB transcripts that were expressed got sequenced, as all of the isolated RNA had been reverse transcribed. Method: immunoSEQ multiplex PCR; TCRdb's copy keeps in-frame clones and lacks some. Among more than 120,000 clones listed, about an eighth were seen once. The sequenced sample consisted of central memory CD4+ T cells from blood. The receptors were sampled from a man younger than 35 with type 1 diabetes.

This chain connects TRBV6-5 to TRBJ1-2; 7 positions agree with TRBD1. In germline, CDR1 is MNHEY, CDR2 SVGAGI. V trimming: 2 bases; J trimming: 3 bases; junction bases outside the gene matches: 6. This CDR3 region has 15 residues. Written as DNA, the CDR3 is TGTGCCAGCAGTTACGGTGGAGGGGGCGACTATGGCTACACCTTC. As protein: CASSYGGGGDYGYTF.

Many counts were recorded for this clone. The J gene is TRBJ2-7, the V gene TRBV9; 7 bases are shared with TRBD1. Germline V gene data show CDR1 as SGDLS and CDR2 as YYNGEE. The CDR3 is 14 residues long. V dropped 3 bases and J dropped 0; count of bases not matched to a gene: 3. In nucleotides, the CDR3 is TGTGCCAGCAGCGCGACAGGGAACTCCTACGAGCAGTACTTC. It translates to CASSATGNSYEQYF.

The chain recombines TRBV5-1 with TRBJ1-5; D unclear. This CDR3 is built from 15 residues. CDR1 is SGHRS and CDR2 is YFSETQ in the germline V gene. Between the trimmed V and J ends, which lost 1 base and 2 bases, there was a span of 10 bases. The CDR3 DNA follows: TGCGCCAGCAGCTTGAACAGTGGAGGCAATCAGCCCCAGCATTTT. It specifies CASSLNSGGNQPQHF.

The genes are TRBV6-5 and TRBJ1-1, with a weak D call TRBD1 (5 bases). V lost 4 bases to trimming and J lost 3 bases, with 18 bases between them. CDR1 MNHEY and CDR2 SVGAGI come from the germline V gene. The CDR3 length is 16 residues. CDR3 sequence reads: CASSWGIGSRDTEAFF. The CDR3 DNA reads TGTGCCAGCAGTTGGGGCATCGGGTCTAGGGACACTGAAGCTTTCTTT.

The rearrangement uses TRBV18 and TRBJ1-2; weak D call: TRBD1 (6 bases). The CDR3 is 17 amino acids. Germline CDR1 KGHSH, CDR2 LQKENI. Trimming took off 1 base at V and 2 bases at J, with 17 bases between the two ends. CDR3 amino acids: CASSPLATTGSNYGYTF. CDR3 DNA sequence: TGTGCCAGCTCACCACTGGCCACGACAGGATCGAACTATGGCTACACCTTC.

V gene TRBV28 combines with J gene TRBJ2-3; TRBD1 matches at 7 bases. J was trimmed by 3 bases and V by 4 bases; bases with no gene match: 7. Germline CDR1 MDHEN, CDR2 SYDVKM. This CDR3 has 15 residues. Here the CDR3 reads CASSSNPQGTDTQYF. CDR3 DNA: TGTGCCAGCAGTTCAAATCCACAGGGGACAGATACGCAGTATTTT.

This clone was counted many times. V and J are TRBV15 and TRBJ2-3; D is unclear. V lost 4 bases and J lost 7, with 9 bases in between. Per the germline V gene, CDR1 is LNHNV and CDR2 is YYDKDF (reference sequence). The CDR3 extends over 12 amino acids. CDR3 nucleotides: TGTGCCACCAGCAAGACTGAAAATACGCAGTATTTT. Amino acids: CATSKTENTQYF. The variable domain in full, completed from reference TRBV15 and TRBJ2-3, reads DAMVIQNPRYQVTQFGKPVTLSCSQTLNHNVMYWYQQKSSQAPKLLFHYYDKDFNNEADTPDNFQSRRPNTSFCFLDIRSPGLGDTAMYLCATSKTENTQYFGPGTRLTVL.

This clone has more than one count but fewer than ten. The chain uses TRBV18 and TRBJ1-2, with a weak D call TRBD1 (5 bases). From germline, CDR1 is KGHSH and CDR2 LQKENI. This CDR3 has 13 residues. Trimming took off 2 bases at V and 8 bases at J, with 12 bases between the two ends. CDR3 DNA: TGTGCCAGCTCACCAGAGGGGAAAGGCGGCTACACCTTC. As protein: CASSPEGKGGYTF.

The V gene is TRBV27, the J gene TRBJ1-1; 8 bases agree with TRBD1. The CDR3 extends over 12 amino acids. Germline loops: CDR1 MNHEY, CDR2 SMNVEV (reference sequence). The V and J ends lost 6 bases and 9 bases, in that order; junction bases with no gene match: 6. The CDR3 sequence: CASSLGTGKAFF. DNA for the CDR3: TGTGCCAGCAGCTTAGGGACAGGAAAAGCTTTCTTT.

This clone came up many times. The chain couples TRBV25-1 to TRBJ2-1; D possibly corresponds to TRBD1 (6 bases). This CDR3 is 15 amino acids long. Germline CDR1 MGHDK, CDR2 SYGVNS. Trimming stripped 3 bases from V and 5 bases from J, with 14 bases between. The CDR3: CASSDSGTLDNEQFF. The CDR3 DNA reads as TGTGCCAGCAGTGATTCCGGGACACTTGACAATGAGCAGTTCTTC. Full variable domain (rest looked up from reference TRBV25-1 and TRBJ2-1): EADIYQTPRYLVIGTGKKITLECSQTMGHDKMYWYQQDPGMELHLIHYSYGVNSTEKGDLSSESTVSRIRTEHFPLTLESARPSHTSQYLCASSDSGTLDNEQFFGPGTRLTVL.